One sample yielded the 10 T cell receptor beta chains listed below, sequenced in a study of T cell responses to AZD1222 COVID-19 vaccine. Produced via immunoSEQ multiplex PCR; TCRdb's table is partial and in-frame only. The profile shows some 280,000 clones, almost 95% of them singletons. The sample was peripheral blood, taken 28 days after the second AZD1222 dose. All receptors come from an adult who received the AZD1222 COVID-19 vaccine.

This chain links TRBV5-1 with TRBJ2-1; D perhaps matches TRBD2 (5 bases). In germline, CDR1 is SGHRS, CDR2 YFSETQ. The CDR3 is made up of 15 amino acids. The germline V and J ends were trimmed by 4 bases and 0 bases, with 11 bases remaining between them. CDR3 sequence reads: CASSTGLGSYNEQFF. CDR3 nucleotide sequence: TGCGCCAGCAGCACGGGGTTAGGCTCCTACAATGAGCAGTTCTTC.

The chain combines TRBV28 with TRBJ2-7; D is ambiguous. The CDR3 consists of 11 residues. Trimming took 8 bases from V and 1 from J, leaving 6 bases between them. Germline lookup yields CDR1 MDHEN and CDR2 SYDVKM. The CDR3 sequence: CASRTSYEQYF. The DNA for the CDR3 is TGTGCCAGCCGGACGTCCTACGAGCAGTACTTC.

This rearrangement joins TRBV6-6 to TRBJ1-6; 9 positions agree with TRBD1. The CDR3 covers 15 residues. The germline V gene encodes CDR1 MNHNY and CDR2 SVGAGI (reference sequence). V lost 0 bases, J lost 9 bases, and 3 bases stayed unmatched. The CDR3 DNA follows: TGTGCCAGCAGTTACTCGGACAGGGGCGGTTCACCCCTCCACTTT. It translates to CASSYSDRGGSPLHF.

This sequence joins TRBV28 and TRBJ1-5, with D possibly being TRBD1 (6 bases). The CDR3 spans 16 residues. Per the germline V gene, CDR1 is MDHEN and CDR2 is SYDVKM. V gave up 2 bases and J gave up 1 base, with 12 bases separating them. CDR3 coding DNA: TGTGCCAGCAGTTTACCGGCACAGGGAAGCAATCAGCCCCAGCATTTT. Protein sequence: CASSLPAQGSNQPQHF.

The rearrangement links TRBV5-1 to TRBJ2-2; D is unclear. Germline CDR1 SGHRS, CDR2 YFSETQ. V was shortened by 5 bases and J by 5 bases, with 7 bases between the two germline ends. There are 12 residues in the CDR3. The CDR3 loop reads CASRTNTGELFF. For the CDR3, the DNA is TGCGCCAGCAGAACAAATACCGGGGAGCTGTTTTTT.

The chain has TRBV10-3 and TRBJ1-5; D is undetermined. V was trimmed by 0 bases and J by 1 base, leaving 4 bases between them. Germline values: CDR1 ENHRY, CDR2 SYGVKD. CDR3 length: 14 amino acids. CDR3 sequence (DNA): TGTGCCATCAGTGAGTCCCCAAGCAATCAGCCCCAGCATTTT. Its translation: CAISESPSNQPQHF.

V usage is TRBV5-4 and J usage is TRBJ2-2; 9 nucleotides agree with TRBD1. CDR3 length: 16 amino acids. The ends lost 4 bases at V and 6 bases at J; junction bases unmatched: 10. Looked up from germline, CDR1 is SGHNT and CDR2 is YYREEE (reference sequence). In DNA form, the CDR3 reads TGTGCCAGCAGCGATACCGGGACAGGGTTTCCCGGGGAGCTGTTTTTT. This codes for CASSDTGTGFPGELFF.

The chain uses TRBV5-4 and TRBJ1-1; TRBD1 matches 7 bases. V was clipped by 0 bases and J by 0 bases; unmatched bases: 8. CDR3 length: 17 residues. The germline gives CDR1 SGHNT, CDR2 YYREEE (reference sequence). The CDR3 loop is CASSLDWDSPMNTEAFF. Written as DNA, the CDR3 is TGTGCCAGCAGCTTGGATTGGGACAGTCCCATGAACACTGAAGCTTTCTTT.

A word on this clone: The same CDR3 is also encoded by other DNA sequences in this sample. The V and J genes are TRBV28 and TRBJ1-5; D remains unclear. V lost 5 bases and J lost 3, with 8 bases in between. The length of the CDR3 is 13 residues. Germline CDR1 is MDHEN and CDR2 is SYDVKM. CDR3 region: CASSPDLNQPQHF. CDR3 DNA sequence: TGTGCCAGCAGTCCGGACCTCAATCAGCCCCAGCATTTT.

J is TRBJ2-4 and V is TRBV6-2 or TRBV6-3, with no clear D. Trimming took off 2 bases at V and 0 bases at J, with 11 bases between the two ends. The CDR3 is made up of 16 amino acids. Germline V gives CDR1 MNHEY, CDR2 SVGEGT. CDR3 DNA sequence: TGTGCCAGCAGTTACGATCGGCTATTAGCCAAAAACATTCAGTACTTC. The encoded protein is CASSYDRLLAKNIQYF.